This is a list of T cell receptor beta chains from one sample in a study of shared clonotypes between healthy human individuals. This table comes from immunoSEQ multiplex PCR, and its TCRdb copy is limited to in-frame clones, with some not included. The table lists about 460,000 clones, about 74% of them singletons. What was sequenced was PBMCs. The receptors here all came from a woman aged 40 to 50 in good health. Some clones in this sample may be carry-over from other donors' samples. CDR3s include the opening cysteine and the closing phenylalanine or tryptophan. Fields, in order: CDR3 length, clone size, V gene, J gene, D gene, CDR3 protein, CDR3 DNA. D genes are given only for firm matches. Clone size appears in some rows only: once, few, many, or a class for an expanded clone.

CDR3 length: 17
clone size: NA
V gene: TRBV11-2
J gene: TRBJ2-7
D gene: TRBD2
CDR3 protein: CASSPLSRTSGSYEQYF
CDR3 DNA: TGTGCCAGCAGCCCATTGAGTAGGACTAGCGGGTCCTACGAGCAGTACTTC

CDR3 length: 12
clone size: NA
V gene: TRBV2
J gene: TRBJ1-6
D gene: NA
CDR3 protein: CASRQGNSPLHF
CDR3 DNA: TGTGCCAGCAGACAGGGAAATTCACCCCTCCACTTT

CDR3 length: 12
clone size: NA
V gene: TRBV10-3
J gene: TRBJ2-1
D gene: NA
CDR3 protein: CAISSSGNEQFF
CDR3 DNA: TGTGCCATCAGTTCTAGTGGTAATGAGCAGTTCTTC

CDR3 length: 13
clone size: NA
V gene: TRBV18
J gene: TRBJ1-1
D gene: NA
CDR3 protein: CASSPVPNTEAFF
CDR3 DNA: TGTGCCAGCTCACCAGTACCGAACACTGAAGCTTTCTTT

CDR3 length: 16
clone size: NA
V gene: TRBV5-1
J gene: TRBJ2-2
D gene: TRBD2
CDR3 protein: CASSTLGGSNTGELFF
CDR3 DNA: TGCGCCAGCAGCACTCTTGGCGGGAGTAACACCGGGGAGCTGTTTTTT

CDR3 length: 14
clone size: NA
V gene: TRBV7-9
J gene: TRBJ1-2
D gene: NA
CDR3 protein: CASSLRGSNYGYTF
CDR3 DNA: TGTGCCAGCAGCTTAAGGGGATCTAACTATGGCTACACCTTC

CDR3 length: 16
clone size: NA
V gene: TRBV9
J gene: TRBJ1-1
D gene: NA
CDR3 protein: CAGSVTQGPRDTGAFF
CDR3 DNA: TGTGCCGGCAGCGTAACTCAGGGGCCGAGGGACACTGGAGCTTTCTTT

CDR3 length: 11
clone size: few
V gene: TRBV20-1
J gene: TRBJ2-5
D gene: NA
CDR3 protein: CGYKYQETQYF
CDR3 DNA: TGCGGCTATAAGTACCAAGAGACCCAGTACTTC

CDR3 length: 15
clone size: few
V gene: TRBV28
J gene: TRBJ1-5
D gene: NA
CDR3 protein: CASSLTERQNQPQHF
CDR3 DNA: TGTGCCAGCAGTTTAACGGAGCGGCAGAATCAGCCCCAGCATTTT

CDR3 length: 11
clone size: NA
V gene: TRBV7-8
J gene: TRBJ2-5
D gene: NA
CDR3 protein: CASSSRETQYF
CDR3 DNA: TGTGCCAGCAGCTCCAGAGAGACCCAGTACTTC

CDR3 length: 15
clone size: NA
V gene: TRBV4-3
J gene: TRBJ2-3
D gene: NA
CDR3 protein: CASSQVWEGRDTQYF
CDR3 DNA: TGCGCCAGCAGCCAAGTGTGGGAAGGAAGGGATACGCAGTATTTT

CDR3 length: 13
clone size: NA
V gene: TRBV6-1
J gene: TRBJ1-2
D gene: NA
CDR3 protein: CASSEGGNYGYTF
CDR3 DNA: TGTGCCAGCAGTGAAGGAGGTAACTATGGCTACACCTTC

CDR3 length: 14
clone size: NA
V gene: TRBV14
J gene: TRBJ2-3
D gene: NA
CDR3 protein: CASGQGLSTDTQYF
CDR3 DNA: TGTGCCAGCGGCCAGGGTCTCAGCACAGATACGCAGTATTTT

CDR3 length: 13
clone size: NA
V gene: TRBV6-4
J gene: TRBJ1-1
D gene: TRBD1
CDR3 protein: CASSVDRDTEAFF
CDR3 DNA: TGTGCCAGCAGCGTAGACAGGGACACTGAAGCTTTCTTT

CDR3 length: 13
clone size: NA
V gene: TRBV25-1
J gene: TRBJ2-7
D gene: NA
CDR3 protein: CASSGHRDYEQYF
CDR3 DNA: TGTGCCAGCAGTGGCCACAGGGACTACGAGCAGTACTTC

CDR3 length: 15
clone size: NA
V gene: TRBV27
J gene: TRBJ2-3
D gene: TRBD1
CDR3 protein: CASSLVGQITDTQYF
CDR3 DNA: TGTGCCAGCAGTTTGGTGGGACAGATCACAGATACGCAGTATTTT

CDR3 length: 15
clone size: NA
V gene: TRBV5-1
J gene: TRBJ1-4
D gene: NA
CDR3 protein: CASSLGVSTNEKLFF
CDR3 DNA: TGCGCCAGCAGCTTGGGGGTGTCAACTAATGAAAAACTGTTTTTT